Shown below are 14 T cell receptor beta chains from a single sample sequenced in a study of blood T cell repertoires in COVID-19. Sequenced by immunoSEQ multiplex PCR; TCRdb stores in-frame clones only, minus some. The data contain about 340,000 clones, about 86% of them seen just once; the ten biggest clones take up roughly 3%. Sequencing was carried out using peripheral blood. The receptors shown here come from a man between 25 and 39 years old with active or convalescent COVID-19.

J is TRBJ2-5 and V is TRBV18, with 10 bases aligning to TRBD2. Germline trimming cut 1 base from V and 1 base from J; bases unmatched to any gene: 0. The CDR3 spans 15 residues. Germline CDR1 and CDR2: KGHSH and LQKENI. The CDR3 sequence is CASSPLAGGQETQYF. The CDR3 coding sequence is TGTGCCAGCTCACCACTAGCGGGGGGCCAAGAGACCCAGTACTTC. The full variable domain, with the rest looked up from reference TRBV18 and TRBJ2-5, is NAGVMQNPRHLVRRRGQEARLRCSPMKGHSHVYWYRQLPEEGLKFMVYLQKENIIDESGMPKERFSAEFPKEGPSILRIQQVVRGDSAAYFCASSPLAGGQETQYFGPGTRLLVL.

The V and J genes are TRBV7-9 and TRBJ1-1; 8 bases match TRBD1. The CDR3 consists of 15 residues. The junction had 3 bases not matched to a gene; V was cut back by 3 bases and J by 0 bases. CDR1 and CDR2 (germline): SEHNR, FQNEAQ (reference sequence). DNA for the CDR3: TGTGCCAGCAGCTTTCAGGGGGCTATGAACACTGAAGCTTTCTTT. It yields the protein CASSFQGAMNTEAFF.

The chain has TRBV19 and TRBJ1-4; TRBD1 is a possible D gene (5 bases). The V and J ends lost 5 bases and 0 bases respectively, with 16 bases between them. The CDR3 spans 17 residues. The germline V gene has CDR1 LNHDA and CDR2 SQIVND (reference sequence). CDR3 DNA sequence: TGTGCCAGTAGTCCCTCCTCACAGGTTGCAACTAATGAAAAACTGTTTTTT. Translation: CASSPSSQVATNEKLFF.

The V gene is TRBV4-1, the J gene TRBJ2-3; D is perhaps TRBD2 (6 bases). This CDR3 region has 14 residues. The V gene's germline CDR1 is MGHRA and CDR2 YSYEKL. V was cut by 3 bases and J by 1 base, with 8 bases left in between. The CDR3 loop reads CASSHPGGTDTQYF. The DNA for the CDR3 is TGCGCCAGCAGCCACCCGGGGGGCACAGATACGCAGTATTTT.

This clone appeared a few times. The rearrangement links TRBV2 to TRBJ1-2; D is undetermined. V lost 8 bases and J lost 4, with 11 bases in between. In germline, CDR1 is SNHLY, CDR2 FYNNEI. The CDR3 is 12 amino acids. The CDR3, as DNA: TGTGCCAGCGTAACGGACTTCTATGGCTACACCTTC. Translation gives CASVTDFYGYTF.

The V gene is TRBV6-5, the J gene TRBJ2-2, with D uncertain. Per germline, CDR1 MNHEY and CDR2 SVGAGI. CDR3 length: 15 residues. Trimming stripped 5 bases from V and 0 bases from J, with 10 bases between. CDR3 amino acids: CASSPRYSNTGELFF. DNA for the CDR3: TGTGCCAGCAGTCCTCGGTACTCGAACACCGGGGAGCTGTTTTTT.

This clone was observed a few times. The gene calls are TRBV5-1 and TRBJ1-2; 8 bases match TRBD1. With V trimmed by 4 bases and J by 2 bases, 4 bases remained unmatched. This CDR3 comprises 14 residues. Germline loops: CDR1 SGHRS, CDR2 YFSETQ. Written as DNA, the CDR3 is TGCGCCAGCAGCGCGACAGGGGCGAACTATGGCTACACCTTC. This encodes CASSATGANYGYTF.

The chain uses TRBV7-2 and TRBJ2-7, with 7 bases fitting TRBD2. CDR1 SGHTA and CDR2 FQGNSA come from the germline V gene. The CDR3 has 17 amino acids. V shed 5 bases and J 0 bases; nucleotides not matched to a gene: 13. The CDR3 bases are TGTGCCAGCAGCCCCTGGATCACCGGGAGGAGCTCCTACGAGCAGTACTTC. It specifies CASSPWITGRSSYEQYF.

V is TRBV9 and J is TRBJ2-2, with D uncertain. In germline, CDR1 is SGDLS, CDR2 YYNGEE. Trimming left V 0 bases short and J 6 bases short, with 3 bases between. The CDR3 is made up of 12 amino acids. The CDR3 is CASSVGPGELFF. The CDR3, as DNA: TGTGCCAGCAGCGTAGGGCCCGGGGAGCTGTTTTTT.

This rearrangement joins TRBV3-1 (or the pseudogene TRBV3-2) to TRBJ1-4, with TRBD1 matching 8 bases. This CDR3 comprises 18 residues. CDR1 is LGHDT and CDR2 is YNNKEL in the germline V gene (reference sequence). Trimming removed 1 base from V and 0 bases from J; junction bases left unmatched: 7. The CDR3 reads CASSQVSGGLATNEKLFF. Here the CDR3 DNA reads TGTGCCAGCAGCCAAGTGTCAGGGGGCTTGGCAACTAATGAAAAACTGTTTTTT.

This clone was observed at least ten times. The V call is TRBV6-2 or TRBV6-3, the J call TRBJ2-1; D is perhaps TRBD1 (6 bases). Trimming stripped 6 bases from V and 6 bases from J, with 12 bases between. Germline V gene sequence: CDR1 MNHEY, CDR2 SVGEGT. This CDR3 region has 13 residues. CDR3 bases: TGTGCCAGCAGCCTTTACAGGGTCAATGAGCAGTTCTTC. Its protein product is CASSLYRVNEQFF.

This chain uses TRBV7-3 with TRBJ2-1, with 7 bases that match TRBD2. V shed 3 bases, J shed 6 bases, and the junction held 8 bases outside the gene matches. Germline V gives CDR1 SGHTA, CDR2 FQGTGA. The CDR3 is made up of 15 amino acids. In DNA form, the CDR3 reads TGTGCCAGCAGCTTGAGGGGAGGGCCGGGCAATGAGCAGTTCTTC. As protein: CASSLRGGPGNEQFF.

Points on this clone: The sample holds other DNA sequences that translate to the same CDR3. The chain uses TRBV5-1 and TRBJ2-2, with TRBD1 matching 7 bases. The CDR3 totals 14 residues. V shed 2 bases and J 3 bases; nucleotides not matched to a gene: 1. CDR1 and CDR2 (germline): SGHRS, YFSETQ. The CDR3 spells CASSFTGDTGELFF. DNA of the CDR3: TGCGCCAGCAGCTTTACAGGGGACACCGGGGAGCTGTTTTTT.

The V gene is TRBV5-5, the J gene TRBJ2-7; TRBD2 aligns across 11 bases. V lost 0 bases and J lost 9; bases outside the gene matches: 5. Per germline, CDR1 SGHKS and CDR2 YYEKEE (reference sequence). There are 14 residues in the CDR3. CDR3 in DNA: TGTGCCAGCAGCTTGGGACTAGCGGGACTCTGGCAGTACTTC. Amino acids: CASSLGLAGLWQYF.